The clone carrying this TCR beta chain has just a few counts. The germline V gene encodes CDR1 SGHRS and CDR2 YFSETQ. Trimming shortened V by 2 bases and J by 0 bases, and 3 bases separated the two germline ends. CDR3 length: 13 amino acids. This sample is drawn from a study of cytomegalovirus exposure and HLA in healthy donors. Primers: 60 Vbeta forward and 13 Jbeta reverse. Data came from immunoSEQ multiplex PCR; TCRdb stores just in-frame clones and leaves some out. The data hold about 82,000 clones, with around 90% observed a single time. This receptor was obtained from a man aged 18-30 years in good health and CMV-seronegative. The sequenced material came from PBMCs. The V gene is TRBV5-1, the J gene TRBJ1-3; no clear D. CDR3 in amino acids: CASSFVSGNTIYF. CDR3 nucleotide sequence: TGCGCCAGCAGCTTCGTCTCTGGAAACACCATATATTTT.